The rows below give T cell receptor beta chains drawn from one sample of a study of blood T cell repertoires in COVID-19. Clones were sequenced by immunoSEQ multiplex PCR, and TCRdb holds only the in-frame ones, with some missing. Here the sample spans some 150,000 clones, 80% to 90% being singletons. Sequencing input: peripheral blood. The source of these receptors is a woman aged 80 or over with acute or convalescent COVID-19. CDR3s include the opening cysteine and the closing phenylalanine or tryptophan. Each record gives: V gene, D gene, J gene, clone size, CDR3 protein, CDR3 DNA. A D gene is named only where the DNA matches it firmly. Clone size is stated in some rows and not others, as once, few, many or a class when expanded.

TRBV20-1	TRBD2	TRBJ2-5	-	CSARDRGAQYF	TGCAGTGCTAGAGATCGGGGGGCCCAGTACTTC
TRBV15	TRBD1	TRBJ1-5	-	CATSQGDDQPQHF	TGTGCCACCAGCCAGGGGGATGATCAGCCCCAGCATTTT
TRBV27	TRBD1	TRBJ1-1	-	CASSRDRVSEAFF	TGTGCCAGCAGCCGGGACAGGGTTTCTGAAGCTTTCTTT
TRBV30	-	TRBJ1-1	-	CAWSRSRTEAFF	TGTGCCTGGAGCAGATCGAGGACTGAAGCTTTCTTT
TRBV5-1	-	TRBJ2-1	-	CASSLEPQNEQFF	TGCGCCAGCAGCTTGGAACCTCAGAATGAGCAGTTCTTC
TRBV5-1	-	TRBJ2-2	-	CASSFTGDANTGELFF	TGCGCCAGCAGCTTTACAGGAGACGCGAACACCGGGGAGCTGTTTTTT
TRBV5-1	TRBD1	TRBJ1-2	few	CASSQQGGNYGYTF	TGCGCCAGCAGCCAACAGGGGGGGAACTATGGCTACACCTTC
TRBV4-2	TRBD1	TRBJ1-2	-	CASSQDPRTGGEGYTF	TGTGCCAGCAGCCAAGATCCTCGGACAGGCGGCGAGGGCTACACCTTC
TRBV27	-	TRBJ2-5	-	CASSFRGGASETQYF	TGTGCCAGCAGTTTTAGAGGGGGGGCCTCAGAGACCCAGTACTTC
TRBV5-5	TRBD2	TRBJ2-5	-	CASSLGAGGPETQYF	TGTGCCAGCAGCTTGGGAGCGGGGGGGCCAGAGACCCAGTACTTC
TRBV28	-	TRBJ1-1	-	CASSPGTEAFF	TGTGCCAGCAGCCCGGGCACTGAAGCTTTCTTT
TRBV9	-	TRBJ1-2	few	CASSVDRSGIYGYTF	TGTGCCAGCAGCGTAGATAGGAGCGGGATCTATGGCTACACCTTC
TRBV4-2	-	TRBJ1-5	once	CASSLQGEQPQHF	TGTGCCAGCAGTTTACAGGGTGAACAGCCCCAGCATTTT
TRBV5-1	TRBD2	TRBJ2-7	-	CASSLALDSGGASYEQYF	TGCGCCAGCAGCTTGGCCTTAGACAGCGGGGGGGCATCCTACGAGCAGTACTTC
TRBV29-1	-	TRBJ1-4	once	CSVGVGATNEKLFF	TGCAGCGTTGGGGTAGGGGCCACTAATGAAAAACTGTTTTTT
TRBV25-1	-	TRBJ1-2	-	CASSEMATNYGYTF	TGTGCCAGCAGTGAGATGGCAACCAACTATGGCTACACCTTC
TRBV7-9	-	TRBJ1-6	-	CASSLMGHTNSPLHF	TGTGCCAGCAGCTTAATGGGGCACACCAATTCACCCCTCCACTTT
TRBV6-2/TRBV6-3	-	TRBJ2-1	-	CASSYRGIVEQFF	TGTGCCAGCAGTTACAGGGGAATCGTGGAGCAGTTCTTC
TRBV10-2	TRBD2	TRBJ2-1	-	CASSGPQRGEQFF	TGCGCCAGCAGTGGGCCCCAGCGGGGTGAGCAGTTCTTC
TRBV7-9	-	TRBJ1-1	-	CASSLGRTEAFF	TGTGCCAGCAGCTTGGGGAGGACTGAAGCTTTCTTT
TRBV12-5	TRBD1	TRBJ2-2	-	CASGTGQAPNTGELFF	TGTGCTAGTGGGACGGGACAGGCGCCGAACACCGGGGAGCTGTTTTTT
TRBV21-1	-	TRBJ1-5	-	CASSAMRGNRGGKPQHF	TGTGCCAGCAGCGCCATGAGGGGGAACAGGGGCGGCAAGCCCCAGCATTTT
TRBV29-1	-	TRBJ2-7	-	CSVSGQSSPYEQYF	TGCAGCGTTTCCGGACAGAGCTCTCCCTACGAGCAGTACTTC
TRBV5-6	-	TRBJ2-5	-	CASAKGVEETQYF	TGTGCCAGCGCTAAGGGAGTTGAAGAGACCCAGTACTTC
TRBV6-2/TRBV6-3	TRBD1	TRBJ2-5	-	CASSTRTGMVGTQYF	TGTGCCAGCAGTACCCGGACAGGGATGGTAGGGACCCAGTACTTC
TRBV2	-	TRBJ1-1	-	CASSDVANTEAFF	TGTGCCAGCAGTGATGTAGCGAACACTGAAGCTTTCTTT
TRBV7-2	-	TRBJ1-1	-	CASSWGEAGTEAFF	TGTGCCAGCAGCTGGGGGGAGGCGGGGACTGAAGCTTTCTTT
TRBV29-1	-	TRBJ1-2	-	CSVSRTGSSYGYTF	TGCAGCGTCTCCCGCACAGGTTCGAGCTATGGCTACACCTTC
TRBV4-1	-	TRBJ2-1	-	CASSQDLQGYNEQFF	TGCGCCAGCAGCCAAGATTTGCAGGGATATAATGAGCAGTTCTTC
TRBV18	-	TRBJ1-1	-	CASSPAEGTEAFF	TGTGCCAGCTCACCAGCTGAGGGCACTGAAGCTTTCTTT
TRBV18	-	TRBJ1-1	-	CASGKNTEAFF	TGTGCCAGCGGCAAGAACACTGAAGCTTTCTTT
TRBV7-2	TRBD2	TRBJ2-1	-	CASKAGTSANEQFF	TGTGCCAGCAAAGCGGGTACTAGCGCAAATGAGCAGTTCTTC
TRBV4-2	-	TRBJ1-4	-	CASSQGVAYEKLFF	TGTGCCAGCAGCCAAGGGGTAGCATATGAAAAACTGTTTTTT
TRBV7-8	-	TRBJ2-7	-	CASSFSGGAAYEQYF	TGTGCCAGCAGCTTTAGCGGCGGGGCCGCCTACGAGCAGTACTTC
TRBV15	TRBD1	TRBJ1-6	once	CATSRGDRGIRDSPLHF	TGTGCCACCAGCAGAGGCGACAGGGGGATACGAGATTCACCCCTCCACTTT
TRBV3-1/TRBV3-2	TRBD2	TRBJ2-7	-	CASSLRGSNPSYEQYF	TGTGCCAGCAGCCTGCGGGGGTCTAATCCTTCCTACGAGCAGTACTTC
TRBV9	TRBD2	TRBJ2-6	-	CASSSRGGGLSGANVLTF	TGTGCCAGCAGCTCCCGGGGGGGAGGGTTGTCCGGGGCCAACGTCCTGACTTTC
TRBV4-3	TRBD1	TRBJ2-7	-	CASSQKTGQGDYEQYF	TGCGCCAGCAGCCAAAAAACGGGACAGGGGGACTACGAGCAGTACTTC
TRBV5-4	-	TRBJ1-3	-	CASSFLYGQRDSGNTIYF	TGTGCCAGCAGCTTTTTATACGGACAGCGAGACTCTGGAAACACCATATATTTT
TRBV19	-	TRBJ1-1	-	CASSRQNTEAFF	TGTGCCAGTAGTCGACAGAACACTGAAGCTTTCTTT